This T cell receptor (beta chain) was captured in a study of early stage breast cancer tumors. At the level of the study: ER+/PR+/HER2- status applied to about 80% of the 16 invasive breast tumors. The study's findings and limits: Comparing each tissue with blood distinguished tumor from normal in about 85% of the 16 patients. Tumors had approximately 2.5-fold higher T cell density than normal breast.

This clone appeared once. Antigen unknown. Blood replicates held 0.5 ug DNA, tumor or normal breast approximately 1.5 ug, two each. The table came from immunoSEQ multiplex PCR; TCRdb's copy has only in-frame clones and leaves some out. There are 65,000 to 75,000 clones in the sample; approximately 80% occur only once, and around 4.7% lies in the top ten. CDR3 length equals 15 residues. The germline V gene encodes CDR1 SGHRS and CDR2 YFSETQ. Trimming left V 2 bases short and J 0 bases short, with 10 bases between. The chain recombines TRBV5-1 with TRBJ2-3; weak D call: TRBD1 (5 bases). Sequencing used blood. The receptor comes from a middle-aged person with breast cancer. The CDR3: CASSLGASSTDTQYF. Here the CDR3 DNA reads TGCGCCAGCAGCTTAGGGGCCTCTAGCACAGATACGCAGTATTTT.